Shown below are 27 T cell receptor beta chains from a single sample sequenced in a study of shared clonotypes between healthy human individuals. Produced via immunoSEQ multiplex PCR; TCRdb's table is partial and in-frame only. The sample lists 2 million to 2.5 million clones; 90% to 95% were seen once. Sequencing input: naive CD4+ T cells sorted from blood. Subset indicated: CD45RA+ positively selected. These receptors originate from a man in his late teens or twenties in good health.

The chain combines TRBV5-1 with TRBJ2-3; D is possibly TRBD1 (6 bases). Germline V lookup: CDR1 SGHRS, CDR2 YFSETQ. This CDR3 is built from 16 residues. The V gene lost 7 bases and the J gene lost 0 bases, with 18 bases spanning the gap. CDR3 nucleotides: TGCGCCAGCGCTGGGAAGACAGGCATCAGCACAGATACGCAGTATTTT. This encodes CASAGKTGISTDTQYF. The whole variable domain, remainder taken from reference TRBV5-1 and TRBJ2-3, is KAGVTQTPRYLIKTRGQQVTLSCSPISGHRSVSWYQQTPGQGLQFLFEYFSETQRNKGNFPGRFSGRQFSNSRSEMNVSTLELGDSALYLCASAGKTGISTDTQYFGPGTRLTVL.

The gene calls are TRBV6-1 and TRBJ2-7; 7 nucleotides align to TRBD2. The CDR3 is 14 amino acids. Losses at the gene ends were 6 bases for V and 9 bases for J; bases not matched to a gene: 14. Looked up from germline, CDR1 is MNHNS and CDR2 is SASEGT. CDR3 region: CASRRVGGTEGQYF. In DNA, the CDR3 is TGTGCCAGCAGAAGAGTCGGGGGGACTGAGGGGCAGTACTTC.

This chain connects TRBV7-2 to TRBJ1-2; 8 bases match TRBD1. Germline V lookup: CDR1 SGHTA, CDR2 FQGNSA. This CDR3 contains 13 residues. The V and J ends lost 5 bases and 4 bases, in that order; junction bases with no gene match: 3. The CDR3 is CASSRDRFYGYTF. Written as DNA, the CDR3 is TGTGCCAGCAGCAGGGACAGGTTCTATGGCTACACCTTC.

The chain is built from TRBV30 and TRBJ2-6; D might be TRBD2 (6 bases). The CDR3 runs 15 residues. The ends were cut back, 2 bases at V and 2 bases at J, with 10 bases in the middle. The germline V gene has CDR1 GTSNPN and CDR2 SVGIG (reference sequence). The CDR3 here is CAWSSTSPGANVLTF. CDR3 nucleotide sequence: TGTGCCTGGAGTAGTACTAGCCCTGGGGCCAACGTCCTGACTTTC.

Worth noting for this clone: Other nucleotide sequences in the sample specify the same CDR3. This chain uses TRBV5-1 with TRBJ2-7, with 7 bases lining up with TRBD1. J lost 0 bases, V lost 3 bases, and 0 bases had no gene match. The CDR3 extends over 13 amino acids. Germline values: CDR1 SGHRS, CDR2 YFSETQ. The DNA for the CDR3 is TGCGCCAGCAGCTGGGACAGCTCCTACGAGCAGTACTTC. It is translated as CASSWDSSYEQYF. Full variable domain (missing parts from reference TRBV5-1 and TRBJ2-7): KAGVTQTPRYLIKTRGQQVTLSCSPISGHRSVSWYQQTPGQGLQFLFEYFSETQRNKGNFPGRFSGRQFSNSRSEMNVSTLELGDSALYLCASSWDSSYEQYFGPGTRLTVT.

The chain employs TRBV12-5 and TRBJ2-7, with D maybe TRBD1 (6 bases). The CDR3 runs to 14 residues. The germline V gene has CDR1 LGHNT and CDR2 FRNRAP. V lost 5 bases and J 5 bases, leaving 16 bases between the germline ends. CDR3 region: CASGLQGSFDEQYF. CDR3 DNA: TGTGCTAGTGGTCTACAGGGCTCTTTCGACGAGCAGTACTTC. Full variable domain (outside the CDR3, taken from reference TRBV12-5 and TRBJ2-7): DARVTQTPRHKVTEMGQEVTMRCQPILGHNTVFWYRQTMMQGLELLAYFRNRAPLDDSGMPKDRFSAEMPDATLATLKIQPSEPRDSAVYFCASGLQGSFDEQYFGPGTRLTVT.

CDR3 protein: CASRPESTRNNEQFF. The CDR3 nucleotides are TGTGCAAGTCGCCCGGAGTCCACACGAAACAATGAGCAGTTCTTC. This chain uses TRBV12-2 with TRBJ2-1; the D segment call TRBD2 is taken from the table without a DNA check. TRBV12-2 is a listed pseudogene. The CDR3 length is 15 residues.

Remarks on this clone: The same CDR3 also results from other DNA sequences found in this sample. The chain links TRBV5-1 to TRBJ1-1; 8 nucleotides line up with TRBD1. The CDR3 length is 14 residues. CDR1 and CDR2 from the germline V gene are SGHRS and YFSETQ. The V gene end was trimmed by 3 bases and the J gene end by 5 bases; junction bases not matched to a gene: 6. CDR3 loop: CASSSQGARTEAFF. The CDR3 DNA is TGCGCCAGCAGCTCGCAGGGGGCCCGGACTGAAGCTTTCTTT.

This clone has more than one count but fewer than ten. Other DNA sequences in this sample translate to the same CDR3. This chain joins TRBV2 and TRBJ2-5; D remains ambiguous. The V end was cut by 4 bases, the J end by 4 bases, with 4 bases between. CDR1 and CDR2 from the germline V gene are SNHLY and FYNNEI. The CDR3 loop spans 11 amino acids. The CDR3 DNA reads as TGTGCCAGCAGTGTTTTAGAGACCCAGTACTTC. This translates into CASSVLETQYF.

The DNA of the CDR3 is TGTGCCAGCAGCTTAGGAGGGCGAGGGACAGGGGGTCGGGATGAGCAGTTCTTC. It codes for CASSLGGRGTGGRDEQFF. The chain links TRBV11-3 to TRBJ2-1; 11 bases map to TRBD1. Germline CDR1 is SGHNT and CDR2 is YENEEA. Trimming at V came to 1 base and at J to 8 bases, leaving 13 bases not matched to a gene. There are 18 residues in the CDR3.

V usage is TRBV29-1 and J usage is TRBJ1-2; D is undetermined. The CDR3 runs to 14 residues. Trimming took 7 bases from V and 5 from J, leaving 20 bases between them. In germline, CDR1 is SQVTM, CDR2 ANQGSEA. CDR3 in DNA: TGCAGCGCCCAGGTTCCCCTCCTCTCTTATGGCTACACCTTC. Its protein is CSAQVPLLSYGYTF.

About this clone: Other DNA sequences in the sample encode the same CDR3. V gene TRBV6-5 combines with J gene TRBJ1-2; D call uncertain. Germline V gene lookup returns CDR1 MNHEY and CDR2 SVGAGI. The CDR3 has 13 amino acids. V shed 5 bases and J shed 0 bases, with 7 bases lying between them. The CDR3 DNA is TGTGCCAGCAGTCCGAGGACTAACTATGGCTACACCTTC. This gives the protein CASSPRTNYGYTF.

This chain uses TRBV16 with TRBJ1-2; TRBD1 is a possible D gene (5 bases). Deletions cut 0 bases from V and 2 bases from J, with 10 bases between. The CDR3 is 15 amino acids. The germline V gene has CDR1 KGHSY and CDR2 FQNENV. CDR3 coding DNA: TGTGCCAGCAGCCAATCGGGGACTCTAAACTATGGCTACACCTTC. It yields the protein CASSQSGTLNYGYTF.

The rearrangement uses TRBV6-1 and TRBJ1-2; 7 bases are shared with TRBD1. Looked up from germline, CDR1 is MNHNS and CDR2 is SASEGT. This CDR3 comprises 14 residues. The ends lost 3 bases at V and 7 bases at J; junction bases unmatched: 8. Written as DNA, the CDR3 is TGTGCCAGCAGTGATCGGGGACAGTTGTCTGGCTACACCTTC. Protein sequence: CASSDRGQLSGYTF.

This sequence joins TRBV10-3 and TRBJ1-1; D is unresolved. Per germline, CDR1 ENHRY and CDR2 SYGVKD. Trimming pared 3 bases from V and 0 bases from J, leaving 8 bases between. CDR3 length: 14 amino acids. As DNA, the CDR3 is TGTGCCATCAGTGACTACAGCTTGAACACTGAAGCTTTCTTT. As protein: CAISDYSLNTEAFF.

The chain uses TRBV12-5 and TRBJ2-7; D is ambiguous. The CDR3 covers 14 residues. Per germline, CDR1 LGHNT and CDR2 FRNRAP. V was shortened by 4 bases and J by 3 bases, with 13 bases between the two germline ends. CDR3 bases: TGTGCTAGTGGTTCCCACCCGGTTAACTACGAGCAGTACTTC. It codes for CASGSHPVNYEQYF.

This chain uses TRBV7-2 with TRBJ2-7; the match to TRBD2 covers 8 bases. Germline V gives CDR1 SGHTA, CDR2 FQGNSA. CDR3 length: 14 amino acids. Unmatched junction bases numbered 8, after V lost 5 bases and J lost 5 bases. The CDR3 loop is CASSEKRENHEQYF. CDR3 nucleotide sequence: TGTGCCAGCAGCGAAAAGCGGGAGAACCACGAGCAGTACTTC.

The J gene is TRBJ2-2, the V gene TRBV6-5; D gene ambiguous. This CDR3 spans 13 amino acids. CDR1 and CDR2 from the germline V gene are MNHEY and SVGAGI. Trimming pared 6 bases from V and 7 bases from J, leaving 12 bases between. CDR3 in amino acids: CASSPEYGGELFF. DNA of the CDR3: TGTGCCAGCAGCCCCGAATATGGCGGGGAGCTGTTTTTT.

V is TRBV5-1 and J is TRBJ2-7, with 10 nucleotides matching TRBD1. Per the germline V gene, CDR1 is SGHRS and CDR2 is YFSETQ. V gave up 4 bases and J gave up 6 bases; unmatched junction bases: 10. CDR3 length: 15 residues. The CDR3 loop is CASSLDRQGAGEQYF. The DNA of the CDR3 is TGCGCCAGCAGCCTGGATCGACAGGGGGCCGGCGAGCAGTACTTC.

The chain combines TRBV27 with TRBJ1-2, with 7 bases matching TRBD1. The germline gives CDR1 MNHEY, CDR2 SMNVEV (reference sequence). CDR3 size: 15 residues. The V gene end was trimmed by 4 bases and the J gene end by 5 bases; junction bases not matched to a gene: 10. The CDR3 region is CASSSGQFELYGYTF. Here the CDR3 DNA reads TGTGCCAGCAGTTCGGGACAGTTTGAACTATATGGCTACACCTTC.

The gene calls are TRBV30 and TRBJ2-7; D might be TRBD1 (5 bases). The CDR3 spans 12 residues. V was trimmed by 2 bases and J by 3 bases, leaving 8 bases between them. From germline, CDR1 is GTSNPN and CDR2 SVGIG (reference sequence). Here the CDR3 reads CAWSTQGYEQYF. As DNA, the CDR3 is TGTGCCTGGAGTACCCAGGGCTACGAGCAGTACTTC.

This chain links TRBV4-3 with TRBJ2-4, with 8 bases fitting TRBD1. Germline values: CDR1 LGHNA, CDR2 YSLEER. J was trimmed by 4 bases and V by 4 bases; bases with no gene match: 3. This CDR3 comprises 14 residues. Here the CDR3 DNA reads TGCGCCAGCAGCCGGACAGGGCTAAAAAACATTCAGTACTTC. Translation gives CASSRTGLKNIQYF.

The chain carries TRBV2 and TRBJ1-1; D call uncertain. The germline CDR1 and CDR2 sequences are SNHLY and FYNNEI. There are 14 residues in the CDR3. V dropped 7 bases and J dropped 0 bases, with 12 bases sitting between them. The CDR3 nucleotides are TGTGCCAGCACCCCGGGAACCATGAACACTGAAGCTTTCTTT. Residues: CASTPGTMNTEAFF.

This clone was counted only a few times. Other DNA sequences of this sample code for an identical CDR3. This rearrangement joins TRBV6-1 to TRBJ2-7; 9 positions agree with TRBD1. Germline CDR1 is MNHNS and CDR2 is SASEGT. The CDR3 totals 15 residues. V lost 0 bases, J lost 3 bases, and 3 bases stayed unmatched. CDR3 sequence reads: CASSEAGTGIYEQYF. For the CDR3, the DNA is TGTGCCAGCAGTGAAGCCGGGACAGGGATCTACGAGCAGTACTTC.

The V and J genes are TRBV6-5 and TRBJ1-2, with 9 bases identical to TRBD1. Germline CDR1 MNHEY, CDR2 SVGAGI. The CDR3 runs 12 residues. J gave up 5 bases and V 8 bases, and 3 bases lay outside the gene matches. The CDR3 loop reads CASGGQGYGYTF. The DNA of the CDR3 is TGTGCCAGCGGTGGACAGGGGTATGGCTACACCTTC.

This clone has a single count. This sequence joins TRBV2 and TRBJ1-4, with a tentative D call TRBD1 (6 bases). From germline, CDR1 is SNHLY and CDR2 FYNNEI. CDR3 length: 14 residues. Trimming removed 6 bases from V and 8 bases from J, with 16 bases in between. CDR3 in DNA: TGTGCCAGCAGCGTAACAGGGTCGGGCGAAAAACTGTTTTTT. It codes for CASSVTGSGEKLFF.

This sequence joins TRBV30 and TRBJ2-3; D tentatively fits TRBD1 or TRBD2 (5 bases each). There are 16 residues in the CDR3. From germline, CDR1 is GTSNPN and CDR2 SVGIG (reference sequence). Between the trimmed V and J ends, which lost 3 bases and 4 bases, there was a span of 20 bases. The CDR3, as DNA: TGTGCCTGGAGGCCGGGACCGAAGGTTTGGGCAGATACGCAGTATTTT. Translating gives CAWRPGPKVWADTQYF.